This entry lists 26 T cell receptor beta chains sequenced from one sample in a study of regulatory T cells in long-lasting Graves disease. The authors built TCR beta libraries using iRepertoire HTBI primers and Arm-PCR of CDR3 regions. One entry per CDR3 protein, called by TCRdb with MiXCR from the multiplex PCR reads. The sample carries roughly 300,000 distinct CDR3 sequences, 22% recorded once. The time point here: persistent/refractory GD, antithyroid drugs over 5 years with positive TRAb. Extracted RNA from PBMCs served as the source of the TCR library. The material sequenced was peripheral blood mononuclear cells (PBMCs), taken when the disease was refractory, from a patient treated with antithyroid drugs. All receptors come from a female donor with Graves disease.

The sample holds many counts of this clonotype. The CDR3 DNA reads as TGTGCCAGCAGCCCCTCTGTGGTCGATACGCAGTATTTT. Translated: CASSPSVVDTQYF. This chain uses TRBV7-2 with TRBJ2-3; D gene uncertain. This CDR3 contains 13 residues. With 5 bases removed from V and 6 bases from J, the gap between germline ends came to 12 bases. CDR1 SGHTA and CDR2 FQGNSA come from the germline V gene. The variable domain in full, completed from reference TRBV7-2 and TRBJ2-3, reads GAGVSQSPSNKVTEKGKDVELRCDPISGHTALYWYRQSLGQGLEFLIYFQGNSAPDKSGLPSDRFSAERTGGSVSTLTIQRTQQEDSAVYLCASSPSVVDTQYFGPGTRLTVL.

In this sample, this clonotype turned up many times. This chain links TRBV11-2 with TRBJ1-2, with D uncertain. Trimming took off 8 bases at V and 2 bases at J, with 9 bases between the two ends. Per the germline V gene, CDR1 is SGHAT and CDR2 is FQNNGV. The CDR3 runs to 12 residues. The CDR3 protein is CASWAYNYGYTF. In nucleotides, the CDR3 is TGTGCCAGCTGGGCTTACAACTATGGCTACACCTTC. Filled out from reference TRBV11-2 and TRBJ1-2, the complete variable domain reads EAGVAQSPRYKIIEKRQSVAFWCNPISGHATLYWYQQILGQGPKLLIQFQNNGVVDDSQLPKDRFSAERLKGVDSTLKIQPAKLEDSAVYLCASWAYNYGYTFGSGTRLTVV.

This chain links TRBV27 with TRBJ2-2, with no clear D. CDR3 length: 14 amino acids. CDR1 is MNHEY, CDR2 SMNVEV, per germline (reference sequence). V was shortened by 2 bases and J by 12 bases, with 16 bases between the two germline ends. For the CDR3, the DNA is TGTGCCAGCAGTTTACTGACTCCACCGGTGCAGCTGTTTTTT. Translated, it gives CASSLLTPPVQLFF.

The rearrangement uses TRBV6-5 and TRBJ2-6; the D gene is possibly TRBD2 (5 bases). Germline CDR1 and CDR2: MNHEY and SVGAGI. Trimming pared 0 bases from V and 0 bases from J, leaving 12 bases between. The CDR3 is 18 residues long. The CDR3, as DNA: TGTGCCAGCAGTTACTCGCCCTTTAGCGACTCTGGGGCCAACGTCCTGACTTTC. It translates to CASSYSPFSDSGANVLTF.

The rearrangement links TRBV6-1 to TRBJ2-7; 8 bases are shared with TRBD1. Trimming removed 5 bases from V and 5 bases from J; junction bases left unmatched: 5. CDR3 length equals 13 residues. Germline V gives CDR1 MNHNS, CDR2 SASEGT. As DNA, the CDR3 is TGTGCCAGCAGTCGGACAGGGATCCACGAGCAGTACTTC. Translating gives CASSRTGIHEQYF.

The chain couples TRBV19 to TRBJ1-1, with D unclear. V dropped 2 bases and J dropped 0 bases, with 10 bases sitting between them. The CDR3 is 15 residues long. Germline V gene data show CDR1 as LNHDA and CDR2 as SQIVND (reference sequence). The CDR3, as DNA: TGTGCCAGTAGTATAAGCGAGCAAATGAACACTGAAGCTTTCTTT. Amino acids: CASSISEQMNTEAFF.

J is TRBJ2-5 and V is TRBV20-1; 8 bases align to TRBD1. This CDR3 is 14 amino acids long. The junction had 7 bases not matched to a gene; V was cut back by 0 bases and J by 7 bases. In germline, CDR1 is DFQATT, CDR2 SNEGSKA (reference sequence). Here the CDR3 DNA reads TGCAGTGCTAGAGATCGGGACAGGTTGGCGACCCAGTACTTC. Translated: CSARDRDRLATQYF.

The gene calls are TRBV19 and TRBJ2-5; 8 nucleotides agree with TRBD2. The CDR3 spans 16 residues. J was trimmed by 1 base and V by 6 bases; bases with no gene match: 10. Germline assignment: CDR1 LNHDA and CDR2 SQIVND (reference sequence). The DNA of the CDR3 is TGTGCCAGTAGCCCTGGACTAGCATTAACCCAAGAGACCCAGTACTTC. This gives the protein CASSPGLALTQETQYF.

This clonotype was seen ten or more times. The rearrangement links TRBV11-2 to TRBJ2-6; 7 nucleotides line up with TRBD1. The CDR3 covers 18 residues. The junction had 10 bases not matched to a gene; V was cut back by 5 bases and J by 0 bases. The V gene's germline CDR1 is SGHAT and CDR2 FQNNGV. CDR3 nucleotide sequence: TGTGCCAGCAGCCCGATCGGGGACAGAAGCTCTGGGGCCAACGTCCTGACTTTC. This translates into CASSPIGDRSSGANVLTF.

This clonotype has just a few counts. The V gene is TRBV28, the J gene TRBJ2-3; possibly TRBD1 for D (5 bases). This CDR3 is 15 amino acids long. Germline lookup yields CDR1 MDHEN and CDR2 SYDVKM. Trimming took 4 bases from V and 1 from J, leaving 12 bases between them. The CDR3 DNA follows: TGTGCCAGCAGTTCCGGACACCTCCGCACAGATACGCAGTATTTT. Translation gives CASSSGHLRTDTQYF.

This clonotype has more than one count but fewer than ten. This chain links TRBV7-2 with TRBJ1-6; 8 bases agree with TRBD1. V shed 5 bases and J 2 bases; nucleotides not matched to a gene: 2. Germline CDR1 SGHTA, CDR2 FQGNSA. The CDR3 sequence is 15 residues long. The CDR3 protein is CASSPQGAYNSPLHF. The DNA for the CDR3 is TGTGCCAGCAGCCCACAGGGGGCCTATAATTCACCCCTCCACTTT.

A remark on this clonotype: Being one base from a much bigger clone, this may be a read error. Here the CDR3 omits its conserved ending phenylalanine or tryptophan, so a read error is the likely source. The rearrangement joins TRBV28 to TRBJ2-2; no definite D call. This CDR3 has 18 amino acids. V lost 5 bases to trimming and J lost 5 bases, with 24 bases between them. In germline, CDR1 is MDHEN, CDR2 SYDVKM. In DNA, the CDR3 is TGTGCCAGCAGTAAAGTTACTTATAGTCGGCTTTGGACCGGGGAGCTGTTTGTT. Translation: CASSKVTYSRLWTGELFV.

This clonotype has ten or more counts. The chain couples TRBV28 to TRBJ2-7; TRBD2 matches 13 bases. The CDR3 has 17 residues. Trimming removed 4 bases from V and 3 bases from J; junction bases left unmatched: 9. From germline, CDR1 is MDHEN and CDR2 SYDVKM. The CDR3 loop is CASSSLAGGESLYEQYF. The DNA for the CDR3 is TGTGCCAGCAGTTCACTAGCGGGAGGGGAGTCCCTCTACGAGCAGTACTTC.

This chain joins TRBV5-1 and TRBJ1-6; 10 nucleotides agree with TRBD1. J lost 7 bases, V lost 4 bases, and 8 bases had no gene match. This CDR3 is 16 amino acids long. Germline loops: CDR1 SGHRS, CDR2 YFSETQ. The CDR3: CASSRTGQGNNSPLHF. CDR3 nucleotides: TGCGCCAGCAGCCGAACGGGACAGGGGAACAATTCACCCCTCCACTTT.

This clonotype has only a few counts. J is TRBJ2-7 and V is TRBV4-2; the match to TRBD2 covers 12 bases. Germline V gene lookup returns CDR1 LGHNA and CDR2 YNFKEQ. The CDR3 length is 16 residues. V lost 0 bases to trimming and J lost 4 bases; unmatched junction nucleotides: 4. The CDR3 here is CASSQDTTSGSYEQYF. DNA of the CDR3: TGTGCCAGCAGCCAAGATACGACTAGCGGGAGTTACGAGCAGTACTTC.

The chain combines TRBV7-2 with TRBJ1-3; the match to TRBD1 covers 7 bases. The V gene's germline CDR1 is SGHTA and CDR2 FQGNSA. The CDR3 is 15 amino acids. V was pared by 1 base and J by 4 bases, with 4 bases of the junction left unmatched. The CDR3 bases are TGTGCCAGCAGCTTAGGTGGGGACAGCGGAAACACCATATATTTT. Its translation is CASSLGGDSGNTIYF.

A few counts support this clonotype. A read error is possible here, since a much larger clone lies one base away. The CDR3 spells CASSLVGLPGETQYF. The CDR3, as DNA: TGTGCCAGCAGCTTAGTAGGCCTCCCAGGAGAGACCCAGTACTTC. This chain uses TRBV7-2 with TRBJ2-5; D uncertain. Germline CDR1 is SGHTA and CDR2 is FQGNSA. The CDR3 spans 15 residues. The V end lost 1 base, the J end lost 4 bases, and 13 bases lay between the germline ends.

The table lists this clonotype with a few counts. The CDR3 is CASSEQGRNTGELFF. For the CDR3, the DNA is TGTGCCAGCAGTGAACAGGGTCGGAACACCGGGGAGCTGTTTTTT. The rearrangement joins TRBV6-2 or TRBV6-3 to TRBJ2-2, with TRBD1 as a possible D gene (6 bases). V gave up 5 bases and J gave up 1 base, with 11 bases separating them. CDR3 length: 15 amino acids. In germline, CDR1 is MNHEY, CDR2 SVGEGT.

This clonotype was counted a few times. The chain combines TRBV9 with TRBJ2-7; weak D call: TRBD2 (6 bases). CDR1 SGDLS and CDR2 YYNGEE come from the germline V gene. V lost 0 bases, J lost 3 bases, and 13 bases lay in between. The CDR3 covers 15 residues. The CDR3 loop reads CASSVAGDWFYEQYF. CDR3 nucleotide sequence: TGTGCCAGCAGCGTAGCGGGGGATTGGTTCTACGAGCAGTACTTC. The variable domain in full, completed from reference TRBV9 and TRBJ2-7, reads DSGVTQTPKHLITATGQRVTLRCSPRSGDLSVYWYQQSLDQGLQFLIQYYNGEERAKGNILERFSAQQFPDLHSELNLSSLELGDSALYFCASSVAGDWFYEQYFGPGTRLTVT.

This chain uses TRBV20-1 with TRBJ2-5; 8 bases are a match to TRBD2. Germline CDR1 DFQATT, CDR2 SNEGSKA (reference sequence). V gave up 6 bases and J gave up 4 bases; unmatched junction bases: 10. The CDR3 runs 14 residues. The CDR3 region is CSAGPTAGVETQYF. The CDR3 DNA follows: TGCAGTGCGGGCCCCACAGCGGGAGTAGAGACCCAGTACTTC.

This clonotype showed up many times. This sequence joins TRBV28 and TRBJ2-5; the match to TRBD2 covers 11 bases. The J segment lost 5 bases and the V segment lost 3 bases, leaving 17 bases of the junction unmatched. Looked up from germline, CDR1 is MDHEN and CDR2 is SYDVKM. The CDR3 has 19 amino acids. The CDR3 DNA reads TGTGCCAGCAGTTTTCGTAGACTAGCGGGACTCCCACACTGGGAGACCCAGTACTTC. Translating it yields CASSFRRLAGLPHWETQYF.

Turning to this clonotype: Possible read error: a much larger clone is one base away. This rearrangement joins TRBV6-2 or TRBV6-3 to TRBJ2-7; D is perhaps TRBD1 (6 bases). The CDR3 is 15 residues long. From germline, CDR1 is MNHEY and CDR2 SVGEGT. This CDR3 reads CASSYFRGNTYEQHF. DNA of the CDR3: TGTGCCAGCAGTTATTTCAGGGGAAATACCTACGAGCAGCACTTC.

Comment on this clonotype: A much bigger clone sits one base away, suggesting this may be a read error. V usage is TRBV6-9 and J usage is TRBJ2-1; TRBD2 aligns across 8 bases. This CDR3 is 19 amino acids long. The ends lost 3 bases at V and 0 bases at J; junction bases unmatched: 13. Germline values: CDR1 MNHGY, CDR2 SVAAGI. The CDR3: CASSYQPRYSGNSYNEQFF. The CDR3 nucleotides read TGTGCCAGCAGTTACCAACCAAGGTATAGCGGGAACTCCTACAATGAGCAGTTCTTC.

A word on this clonotype: Since a much larger clone is just one base distant, this may be a read error. CDR3 amino acids: CASSPYRTRGYGCTF. The CDR3 DNA follows: TGTGCCAGCAGTCCATACAGGACCCGGGGATATGGCTGCACCTTC. The chain couples TRBV28 to TRBJ1-2; a possible D gene is TRBD1 (5 bases). CDR1 is MDHEN, CDR2 SYDVKM, per germline. This CDR3 has 15 amino acids.

The chain employs TRBV28 and TRBJ1-5, with no clear D. Germline lookup yields CDR1 MDHEN and CDR2 SYDVKM. CDR3 size: 15 residues. Trimming removed 5 bases from V and 5 bases from J, with 16 bases in between. Written as DNA, the CDR3 is TGTGCCAGCAGTCCCTGGGAAAGGGTGTATCAGCCCCAGCATTTT. The encoded protein is CASSPWERVYQPQHF.

This clonotype was counted between two and nine times. The chain is built from TRBV5-8 and TRBJ2-7; 8 nucleotides match TRBD2. The V gene's germline CDR1 is SGHTS and CDR2 YDEGEE. The CDR3 covers 14 residues. Unmatched junction bases numbered 4, after V lost 1 base and J lost 4 bases. The CDR3 spells CASSLLASGYEQYF. The CDR3 nucleotides are TGTGCCAGCAGCTTGTTGGCTAGCGGGTACGAGCAGTACTTC.